This TCR beta chain comes out of a study of blood T cell repertoires in COVID-19. Study-wide context: The cDNA or gDNA used as material had been derived from T cells, B-cell-depleted T cells, or PBMCs.

How the authors handled the data: Amplification from reference gene primers served as the basis for estimated nucleated cell counts. Repertoires were generated with immunoSEQ multiplex PCR, while TCRdb's copy carries only in-frame clones and drops some. Clone size and V and J calls were adopted from that table, with D and trimming inferred from the DNA. The sample consists of nearly 95,000 clones, over 65% of them appearing once. Losses at the gene ends were 5 bases for V and 2 bases for J; bases not matched to a gene: 4. This CDR3 region has 15 residues. Germline lookup yields CDR1 LNHNV and CDR2 YYDKDF (reference sequence).

Sequencing was performed on peripheral blood. The chain links TRBV15 to TRBJ2-5; TRBD1 matches 11 bases. The receptor comes from a man aged 65 to 85 with COVID-19, enrolled during active disease. CDR3 DNA: TGTGCCACCAGCGGACAGGGGGCGCGGCAAGAGACCCAGTACTTC. Its translation: CATSGQGARQETQYF. Together with reference TRBV15 and TRBJ2-5, the CDR3 gives the full variable domain: DAMVIQNPRYQVTQFGKPVTLSCSQTLNHNVMYWYQQKSSQAPKLLFHYYDKDFNNEADTPDNFQSRRPNTSFCFLDIRSPGLGDTAMYLCATSGQGARQETQYFGPGTRLLVL.